Each of the 5 T cell receptor beta chains below was sequenced from the same sample in a study of cytomegalovirus exposure and HLA in healthy donors. Only in-frame clones appear in the TCRdb table, and some are missing; sequencing was by immunoSEQ multiplex PCR. The sample consists of about 170,000 clones, roughly nine tenths of them appearing once. Sequences were obtained from PBMCs. These receptors all come from a young man in good health and CMV-seropositive.

The DNA of the CDR3 is TGTGCCAGCAGCTGGACTAGCGCTAGCACAGATACGCAGTATTTT. Its translation: CASSWTSASTDTQYF. The chain links TRBV7-2 to TRBJ2-3; 9 nucleotides line up with TRBD2. Germline V gene sequence: CDR1 SGHTA, CDR2 FQGNSA. The J segment lost 0 bases and the V segment lost 4 bases, leaving 2 bases of the junction unmatched. CDR3 size: 15 residues.

The chain carries TRBV5-1 and TRBJ1-1; 8 nucleotides match TRBD1. This CDR3 spans 16 amino acids. Germline-derived CDR1 and CDR2 are SGHRS and YFSETQ. J was trimmed by 4 bases and V by 1 base; bases with no gene match: 9. The CDR3 loop reads CASSLYTQGAGTEAFF. The CDR3 DNA is TGCGCCAGCAGCTTGTATACGCAGGGGGCAGGCACTGAAGCTTTCTTT.

The rearrangement uses TRBV7-8 and TRBJ1-1; 7 bases line up with TRBD1. The germline V gene encodes CDR1 SGHVS and CDR2 FQNEAQ. Losses at the gene ends were 3 bases for V and 4 bases for J; bases not matched to a gene: 2. The CDR3 runs to 13 residues. This CDR3 reads CASSFAGGTEAFF. The CDR3 nucleotides are TGTGCCAGCAGCTTCGCAGGGGGCACTGAAGCTTTCTTT.

The chain uses TRBV27 and TRBJ1-2, with a weak D call TRBD1 (6 bases). CDR1 and CDR2 from the germline V gene are MNHEY and SMNVEV (reference sequence). The CDR3 spans 13 residues. Trimming stripped 5 bases from V and 2 bases from J, with 9 bases between. The CDR3 DNA sequence: TGTGCCAGCAGTGAAGGGGGAAACTATGGCTACACCTTC. It yields the protein CASSEGGNYGYTF.

V is TRBV7-8 and J is TRBJ2-1; 11 positions agree with TRBD2. This CDR3 is 14 amino acids long. With 2 bases clipped from V and 7 bases from J, the junction kept 1 base outside the gene matches. CDR1 is SGHVS and CDR2 is FQNEAQ in the germline V gene. The DNA for the CDR3 is TGTGCCAGCAGCTTAAGACTAGCGGGAAATGAGCAGTTCTTC. As protein: CASSLRLAGNEQFF.